This T cell receptor (beta chain) came from a study of blood T cell repertoires in COVID-19. Study processing details: How many nucleated cells were present was estimated from reference gene primer amplification. Profiled with immunoSEQ multiplex PCR; TCRdb holds only in-frame clones, not every one. V and J calls plus clone size are reproduced from that table; the DNA served to infer D and trimming. The sample has a few hundred thousand clones; 80% to 85% are singletons. The CDR3 sequence is 15 residues long. Germline values: CDR1 KGHSH, CDR2 LQKENI. The V and J ends lost 5 bases and 4 bases, in that order; junction bases with no gene match: 6.

The receptor was derived from a man aged 55-75 years with acute or convalescent COVID-19. This rearrangement joins TRBV18 to TRBJ1-3; TRBD1 aligns across 9 bases. The sequencing sample was made of peripheral blood. CDR3 loop: CASSSGQGSGNTIYF. The CDR3 DNA sequence: TGTGCCAGCTCATCGGGACAGGGTTCGGGAAACACCATATATTTT.